Sequencing of this T cell receptor (beta chain) was carried out in a study of T cells expressing NK-cell markers (dated by TCRdb to the early 2020s). Background on the whole study: TCR beta-chain repertoires were profiled in sorted CD3+CD56+NKG2C+, CD3+CD56+NKG2C- and CD3+CD56-NKG2C+ T-cell subsets from several donors. Among the eight sequenced donors, seven were HCMV-seropositive and one was HCMV-seronegative. The eight sequenced donors were randomly selected healthy volunteers, three men and five women. Libraries were sequenced as 2 x 150 bp reads on Illumina HiSeq 2000/2500, MiSeq or NextSeq. Findings and caveats that apply to the study as a whole: Those dominant clonotypes were again the most abundant among CD3+CD56-NKG2C+ cells in a handful of donors, at about 28.3-65%. Whether the expanded NKG2C-expressing T cell clones were specific for HCMV antigens remained unclear. In roughly 6 donors, the dominant CD3+CD56+NKG2C+ clonotypes ranked among the top 10 CD8+ clonotypes, making up roughly 1.0-8% of CD8+ T cells.

These reads were obtained on an Illumina HiSeq 2000. 5'RACE template switching, by which a universal primer site and unique molecular identifiers were added, was used to make TCR beta cDNA libraries. cDNA synthesis was primed from the TCR beta constant segment, followed by two successive PCR amplification steps. Per the authors' processing: Reads were demultiplexed and grouped by UMI with MIGEC, and clonotypes were assembled and quantified with MiTCR. To exclude erroneous sequences, any TCR cDNA sequence not supported by at least two reads was discarded. The tcR package was used for downstream repertoire analysis, and clonotypes were matched between fractions using CDR3 nucleotide sequence together with V segment. VDJmatch was used to annotate antigen specificity against VDJdb, with one amino acid substitution allowed in CDR3. TCRdb reprocessed the reads into one record per CDR3 protein sequence, lacking DNA. It is TCRdb's table, rather than the study itself, that gives the V and J calls and clone size. The table for this sample records about 390,000 distinct CDR3 sequences. The ten largest account for around 10% of the sample.

Turning to this clonotype: Its specific antigen is unknown.

To determine HCMV serostatus, a commercial ELISA kit was used to detect HCMV-specific IgG in serum. Peripheral blood mononuclear cells were isolated from blood by Ficoll density gradient centrifugation. The sequence derives from a woman aged 50 to 60 in good health. Donor details come from another sample of the same person, matched by shared clones. The sample taken for sequencing was blood T cells: a sorted CD56 or NKG2C T cell subset, CD4+ or CD8+ T cells, or bulk PBMC T cells (not recorded which).

The CDR3 protein is CASNPLSGNTIYF. The receptor chain draws on TRBV12-3 or TRBV12-4 and TRBJ1-3; the TCRdb call, TRBD1, lacks DNA for checking. The CDR3 runs 13 residues from the cysteine to the phenylalanine. The DNA is not on file.